Below, one T cell receptor beta chain is given with its context. The antigen remains unidentified. CDR3 size: 17 residues. Trimming stripped 2 bases from V and 2 bases from J, with 17 bases between. CDR1 and CDR2 from the germline V gene are SGHAT and FQNNGV. This sample stems from a study of post-analysis software for immune sequencing data. Overall study: Recorded subtypes: relapsing-remitting, secondary progressive, progressive-relapsing; some patients unannotated. Study results and caveats: Compared against controls, patients with multiple sclerosis displayed significantly lower normalized Chao1 diversity. Patients carried roughly 5 TRBV segments more frequently than controls did, and TRBV5-6, TRBV5-1 and TRBV20-1 were among them.

Unique molecular identifiers featured in each of the TCR beta cDNA libraries. Each CDR3 protein is one row after TCRdb ran MiXCR on the PCR reads. The sample holds around 700,000 distinct CDR3 sequences; 55% to 60% are singletons and the top ten take around 11%. The sequenced material came from blood. The TCR comes from a girl aged 2 to 9 with multiple sclerosis. The chain recombines TRBV11-2 with TRBJ2-3; weak D call: TRBD1 (6 bases). DNA of the CDR3: TGTGCCAGCAGCTTAATTCCAGGGGCGAAGGACACAGATACGCAGTATTTT. Encoded protein: CASSLIPGAKDTDTQYF.